This T cell receptor beta chain derives from a study of post-analysis software for immune sequencing data. The study, taken as a whole, reports: Relative to controls, patients had a few TRBV segments at higher frequency, with TRBV5-6, TRBV5-1 and TRBV20-1 among these.

Libraries were made from TCR beta cDNA, and they carried unique molecular identifiers. A few hundred thousand cDNA molecules came from around 1 to 10 million T cells. TCRdb reprocessed the PCR reads via MiXCR and lists one record per CDR3 protein. The sample yields roughly 540,000 distinct CDR3 sequences, 34% seen once. As for this clonotype: The antigen remains unidentified.

Germline CDR1 MNHNS, CDR2 SASEGT. V lost 6 bases to trimming and J lost 5 bases, with 23 bases between them. The CDR3 length is 17 residues. The chain is built from TRBV6-1 and TRBJ1-5; no clear D. The sequencing input was blood. This receptor was identified in a girl younger than 18 with multiple sclerosis. In nucleotides, the CDR3 is TGTGCCAGCAGACCGTTCGGGCGGAAGATATCATATCAGCCCCAGCATTTT. Translated: CASRPFGRKISYQPQHF.